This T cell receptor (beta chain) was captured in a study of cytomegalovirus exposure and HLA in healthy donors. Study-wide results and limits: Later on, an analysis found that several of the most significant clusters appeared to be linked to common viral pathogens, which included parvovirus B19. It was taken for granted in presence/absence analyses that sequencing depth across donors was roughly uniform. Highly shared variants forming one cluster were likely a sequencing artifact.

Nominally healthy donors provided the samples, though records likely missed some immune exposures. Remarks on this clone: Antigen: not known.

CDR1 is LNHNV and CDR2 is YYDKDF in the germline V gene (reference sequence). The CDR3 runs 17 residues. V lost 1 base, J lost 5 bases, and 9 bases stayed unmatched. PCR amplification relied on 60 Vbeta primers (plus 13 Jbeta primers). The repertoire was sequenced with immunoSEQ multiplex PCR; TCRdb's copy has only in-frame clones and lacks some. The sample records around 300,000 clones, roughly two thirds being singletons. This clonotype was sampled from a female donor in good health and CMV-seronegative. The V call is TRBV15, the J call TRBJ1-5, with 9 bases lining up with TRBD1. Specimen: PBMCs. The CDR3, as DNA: TGTGCCACCAGCAGAGTGCGGGACAGGGAATCCTATCAGCCCCAGCATTTT. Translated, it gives CATSRVRDRESYQPQHF. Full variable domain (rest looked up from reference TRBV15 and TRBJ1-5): DAMVIQNPRYQVTQFGKPVTLSCSQTLNHNVMYWYQQKSSQAPKLLFHYYDKDFNNEADTPDNFQSRRPNTSFCFLDIRSPGLGDTAMYLCATSRVRDRESYQPQHFGDGTRLSIL.